This TCR beta chain is from a study of beta chain features in type 1 diabetes. Overall study: Taken together, all samples contributed 90 million to 140 million examined sorted cells. General study points: Moderate but significant shortening of TCRB CDR3s was recorded in all four CD4+ subsets from Type 1 diabetes patients.

Comment on this clone: Its antigen remains unknown.

A heparinised blood draw that averaged around 110 mL was obtained once from each donor. A sort by CD45RO/CCR7/CD25/CD127/CD95/CD27 yielded CD4+ naive, central memory, regulatory and stem cell-like memory cells. Reverse transcribing all isolated RNA meant expressed TCRB transcripts were sequenced. Sequencing of naive, central memory and regulatory T cell samples gave an average of about 3.7 million reads. The method was immunoSEQ multiplex PCR; TCRdb's version includes in-frame clones alone and lacks a portion of them. The profile shows 400,000 or so clones, around an eighth of them singletons. Per the germline V gene, CDR1 is SGHAT and CDR2 is FQNNGV. The CDR3 covers 16 residues. V was pared by 2 bases and J by 0 bases, with 13 bases between.

Sequences were obtained from naive CD4+ T cells from blood. The chain employs TRBV11-2 and TRBJ1-1; D gene ambiguous. The source is a woman under 30 with type 1 diabetes. The CDR3 loop is CASSLSTVRMNTEAFF. The CDR3 region has the DNA TGTGCCAGCAGCTTATCAACAGTAAGAATGAACACTGAAGCTTTCTTT.